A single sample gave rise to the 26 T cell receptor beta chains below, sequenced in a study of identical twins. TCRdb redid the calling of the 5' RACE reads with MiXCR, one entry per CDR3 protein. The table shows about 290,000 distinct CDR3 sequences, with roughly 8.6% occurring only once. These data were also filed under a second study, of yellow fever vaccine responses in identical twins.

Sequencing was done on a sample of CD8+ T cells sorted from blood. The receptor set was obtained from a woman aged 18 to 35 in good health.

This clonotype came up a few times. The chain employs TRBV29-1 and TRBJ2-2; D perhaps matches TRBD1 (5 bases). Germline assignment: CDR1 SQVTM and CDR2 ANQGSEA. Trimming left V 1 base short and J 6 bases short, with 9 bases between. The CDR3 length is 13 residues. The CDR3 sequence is CSVEGSRAGELFF. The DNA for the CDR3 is TGCAGCGTTGAAGGTAGCAGGGCCGGGGAGCTGTTTTTT.

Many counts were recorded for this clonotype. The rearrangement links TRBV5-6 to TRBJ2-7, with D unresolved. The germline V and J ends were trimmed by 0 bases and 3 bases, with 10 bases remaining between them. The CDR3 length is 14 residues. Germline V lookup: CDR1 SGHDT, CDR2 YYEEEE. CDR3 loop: CASSLEPANYEQYF. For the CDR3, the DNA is TGTGCCAGCAGCTTGGAACCAGCAAACTACGAGCAGTACTTC.

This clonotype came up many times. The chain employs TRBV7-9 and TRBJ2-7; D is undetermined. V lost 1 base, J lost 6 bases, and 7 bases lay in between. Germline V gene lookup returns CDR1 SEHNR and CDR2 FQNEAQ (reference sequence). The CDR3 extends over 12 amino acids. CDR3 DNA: TGTGCCAGCAGCTTAGGTCAGTTCGAGCAGTACTTC. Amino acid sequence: CASSLGQFEQYF.

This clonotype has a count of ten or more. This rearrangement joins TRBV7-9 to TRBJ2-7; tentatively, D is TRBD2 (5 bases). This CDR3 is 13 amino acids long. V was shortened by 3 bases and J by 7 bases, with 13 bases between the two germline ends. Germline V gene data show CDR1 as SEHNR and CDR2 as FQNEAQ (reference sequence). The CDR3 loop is CASSLLEVGEQYF. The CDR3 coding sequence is TGTGCCAGCAGCTTGTTGGAGGTTGGGGAGCAGTACTTC.

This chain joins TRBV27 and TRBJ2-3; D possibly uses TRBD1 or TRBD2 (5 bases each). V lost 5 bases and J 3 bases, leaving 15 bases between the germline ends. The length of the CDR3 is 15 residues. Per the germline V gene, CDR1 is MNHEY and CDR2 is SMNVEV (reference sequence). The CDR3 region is CASSPLPWGTDTQYF. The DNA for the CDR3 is TGTGCCAGCAGTCCTCTTCCGTGGGGGACAGATACGCAGTATTTT.

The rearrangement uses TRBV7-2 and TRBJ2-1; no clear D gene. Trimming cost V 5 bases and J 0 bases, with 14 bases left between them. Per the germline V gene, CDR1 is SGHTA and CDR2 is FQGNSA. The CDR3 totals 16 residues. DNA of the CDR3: TGTGCCAGCAGCCCCCTAAAGGGTTCCTCCTACAATGAGCAGTTCTTC. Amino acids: CASSPLKGSSYNEQFF.

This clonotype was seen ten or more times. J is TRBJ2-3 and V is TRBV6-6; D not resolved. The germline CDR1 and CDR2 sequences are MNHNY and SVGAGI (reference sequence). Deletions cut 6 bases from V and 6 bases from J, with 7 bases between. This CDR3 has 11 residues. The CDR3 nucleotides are TGTGCCAGCAGCCACGGCGATACGCAGTATTTT. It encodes CASSHGDTQYF.

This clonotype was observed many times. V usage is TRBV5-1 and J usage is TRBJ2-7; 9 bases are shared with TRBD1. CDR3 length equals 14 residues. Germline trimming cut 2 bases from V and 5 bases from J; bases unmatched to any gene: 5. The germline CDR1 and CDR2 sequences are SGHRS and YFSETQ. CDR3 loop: CASSFGTGTHEQYF. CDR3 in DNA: TGCGCCAGCAGCTTTGGGACAGGGACCCACGAGCAGTACTTC.

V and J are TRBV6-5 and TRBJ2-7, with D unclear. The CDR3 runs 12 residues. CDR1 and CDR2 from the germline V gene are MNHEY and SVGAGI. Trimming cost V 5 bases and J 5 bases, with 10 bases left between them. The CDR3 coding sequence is TGTGCCAGCAGTCCCGATAGAAACGAGCAGTACTTC. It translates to CASSPDRNEQYF.

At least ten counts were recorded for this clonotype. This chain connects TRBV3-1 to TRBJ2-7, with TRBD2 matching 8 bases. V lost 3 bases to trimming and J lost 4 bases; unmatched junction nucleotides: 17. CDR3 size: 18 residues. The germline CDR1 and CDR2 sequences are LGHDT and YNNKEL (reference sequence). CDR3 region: CASSHSSGRLQPFYEQYF. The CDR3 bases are TGTGCCAGCAGCCATAGCAGCGGGAGATTGCAACCGTTTTACGAGCAGTACTTC.

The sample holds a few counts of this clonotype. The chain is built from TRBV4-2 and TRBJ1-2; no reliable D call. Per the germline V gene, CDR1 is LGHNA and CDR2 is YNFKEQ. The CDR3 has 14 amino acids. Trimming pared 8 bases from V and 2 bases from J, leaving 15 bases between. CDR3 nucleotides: TGTGCCAGCCGACCCGGGGAGGGAAACTATGGCTACACCTTC. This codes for CASRPGEGNYGYTF.

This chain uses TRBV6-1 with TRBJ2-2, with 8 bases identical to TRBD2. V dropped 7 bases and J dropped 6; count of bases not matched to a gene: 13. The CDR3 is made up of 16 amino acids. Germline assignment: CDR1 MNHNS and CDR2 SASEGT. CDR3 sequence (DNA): TGTGCCAGCACCATAATGGGCGGGAGGACGGCCGGGGAGCTGTTTTTT. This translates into CASTIMGGRTAGELFF.

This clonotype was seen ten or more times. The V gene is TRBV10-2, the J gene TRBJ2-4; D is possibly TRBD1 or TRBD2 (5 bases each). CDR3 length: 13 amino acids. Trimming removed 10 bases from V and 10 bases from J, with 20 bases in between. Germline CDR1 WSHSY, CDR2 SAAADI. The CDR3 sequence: CANSLGTSGIQYF. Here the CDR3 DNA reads TGCGCCAACTCCTTGGGGACGTCCGGTATTCAGTACTTC.

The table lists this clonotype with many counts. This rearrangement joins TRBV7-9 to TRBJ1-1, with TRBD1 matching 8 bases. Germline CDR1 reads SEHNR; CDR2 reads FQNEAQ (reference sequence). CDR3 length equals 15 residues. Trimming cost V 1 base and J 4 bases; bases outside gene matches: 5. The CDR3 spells CASSLVGQGATEAFF. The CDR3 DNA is TGTGCCAGCAGCTTAGTTGGTCAGGGGGCCACTGAAGCTTTCTTT.

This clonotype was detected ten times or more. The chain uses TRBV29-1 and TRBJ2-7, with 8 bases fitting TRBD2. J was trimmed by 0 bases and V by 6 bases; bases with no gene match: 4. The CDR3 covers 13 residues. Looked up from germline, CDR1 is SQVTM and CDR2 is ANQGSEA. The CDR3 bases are TGCAGCGTAACTAGCGGACCCTCCTACGAGCAGTACTTC. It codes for CSVTSGPSYEQYF.

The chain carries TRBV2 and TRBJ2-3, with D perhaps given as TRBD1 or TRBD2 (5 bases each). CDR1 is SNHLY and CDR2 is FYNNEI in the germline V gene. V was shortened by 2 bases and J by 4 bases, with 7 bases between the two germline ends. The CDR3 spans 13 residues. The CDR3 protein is CASSEQGADTQYF. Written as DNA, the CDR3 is TGTGCCAGCAGTGAACAGGGAGCAGATACGCAGTATTTT.

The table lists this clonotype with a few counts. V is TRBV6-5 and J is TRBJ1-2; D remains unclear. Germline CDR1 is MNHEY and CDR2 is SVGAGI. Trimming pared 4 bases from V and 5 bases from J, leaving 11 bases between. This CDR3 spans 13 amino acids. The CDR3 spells CASSLEPPYGYTF. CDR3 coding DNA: TGTGCCAGCAGTTTGGAGCCGCCGTATGGCTACACCTTC.

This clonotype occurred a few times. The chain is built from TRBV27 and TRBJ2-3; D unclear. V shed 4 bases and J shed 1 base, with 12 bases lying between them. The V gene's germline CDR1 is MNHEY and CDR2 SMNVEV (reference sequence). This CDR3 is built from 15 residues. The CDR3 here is CASSSLVGGTDTQYF. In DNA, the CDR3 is TGTGCCAGCAGTTCCCTTGTTGGGGGCACAGATACGCAGTATTTT.

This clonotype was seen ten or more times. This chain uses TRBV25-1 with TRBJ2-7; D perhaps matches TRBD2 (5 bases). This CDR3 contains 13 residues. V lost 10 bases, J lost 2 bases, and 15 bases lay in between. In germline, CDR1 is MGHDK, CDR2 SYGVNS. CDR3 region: CATRWGATYEQYF. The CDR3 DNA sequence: TGTGCCACCCGGTGGGGAGCCACCTACGAGCAGTACTTC.

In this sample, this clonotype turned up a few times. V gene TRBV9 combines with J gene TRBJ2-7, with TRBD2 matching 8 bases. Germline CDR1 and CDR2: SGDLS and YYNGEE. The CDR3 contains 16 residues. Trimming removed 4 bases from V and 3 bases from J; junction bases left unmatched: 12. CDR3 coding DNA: TGTGCCAGCAGCCCCGAGGAGGGGACTAGGGGCTACGAGCAGTACTTC. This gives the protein CASSPEEGTRGYEQYF.

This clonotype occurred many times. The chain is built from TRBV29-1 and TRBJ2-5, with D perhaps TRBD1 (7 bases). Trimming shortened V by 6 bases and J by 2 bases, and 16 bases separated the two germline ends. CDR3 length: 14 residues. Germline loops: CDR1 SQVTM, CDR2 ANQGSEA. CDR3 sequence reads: CSVAESGGQETQYF. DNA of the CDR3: TGCAGCGTCGCAGAATCAGGGGGGCAAGAGACCCAGTACTTC.

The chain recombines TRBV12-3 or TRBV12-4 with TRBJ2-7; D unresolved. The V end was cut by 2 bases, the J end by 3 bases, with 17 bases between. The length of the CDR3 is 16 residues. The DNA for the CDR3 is TGTGCCAGCAGTTTATCTCGGTCGGCAGAGAACTACGAGCAGTACTTC. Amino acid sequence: CASSLSRSAENYEQYF.

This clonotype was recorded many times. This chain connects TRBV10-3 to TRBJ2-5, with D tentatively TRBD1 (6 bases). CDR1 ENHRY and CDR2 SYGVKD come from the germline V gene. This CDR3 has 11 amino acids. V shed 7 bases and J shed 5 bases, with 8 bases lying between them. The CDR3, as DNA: TGTGCCATCAAAGGGGGTGAGACCCAGTACTTC. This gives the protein CAIKGGETQYF.

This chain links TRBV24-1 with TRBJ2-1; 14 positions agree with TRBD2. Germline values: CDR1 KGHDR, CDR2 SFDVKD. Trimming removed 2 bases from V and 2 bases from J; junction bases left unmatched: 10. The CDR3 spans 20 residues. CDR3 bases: TGTGCCACCAGTGATTCGGCGAGACTAGCGGGGGGGCTGACCTACAATGAGCAGTTCTTC. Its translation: CATSDSARLAGGLTYNEQFF.

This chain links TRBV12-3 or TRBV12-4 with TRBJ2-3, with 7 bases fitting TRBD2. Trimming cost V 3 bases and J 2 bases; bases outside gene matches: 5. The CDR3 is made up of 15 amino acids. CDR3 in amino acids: CASSLELANTDTQYF. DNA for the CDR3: TGTGCCAGCAGTTTGGAACTAGCGAACACAGATACGCAGTATTTT.

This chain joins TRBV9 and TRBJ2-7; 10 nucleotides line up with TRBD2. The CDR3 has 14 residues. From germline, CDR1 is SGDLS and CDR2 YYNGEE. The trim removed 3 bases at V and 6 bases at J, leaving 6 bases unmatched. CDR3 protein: CASSGSGGPAEQYF. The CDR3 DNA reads TGTGCCAGCAGCGGTAGCGGGGGGCCGGCCGAGCAGTACTTC. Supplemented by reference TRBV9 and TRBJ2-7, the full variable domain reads DSGVTQTPKHLITATGQRVTLRCSPRSGDLSVYWYQQSLDQGLQFLIQYYNGEERAKGNILERFSAQQFPDLHSELNLSSLELGDSALYFCASSGSGGPAEQYFGPGTRLTVT.